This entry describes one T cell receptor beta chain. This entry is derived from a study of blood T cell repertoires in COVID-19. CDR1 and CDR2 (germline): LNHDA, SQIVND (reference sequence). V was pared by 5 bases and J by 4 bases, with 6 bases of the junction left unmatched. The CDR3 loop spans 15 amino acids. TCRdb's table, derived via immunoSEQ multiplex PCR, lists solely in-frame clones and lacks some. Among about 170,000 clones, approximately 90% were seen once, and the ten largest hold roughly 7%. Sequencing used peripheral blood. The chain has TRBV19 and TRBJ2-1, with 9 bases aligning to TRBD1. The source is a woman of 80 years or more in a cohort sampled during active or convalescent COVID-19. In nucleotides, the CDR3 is TGTGCCAGTAGTGTACGGGACAGGGTGTACAATGAGCAGTTCTTC. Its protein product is CASSVRDRVYNEQFF.